Each of the 25 T cell receptor beta chains below was sequenced from the same sample in a study of cytomegalovirus exposure and HLA in healthy donors. PCR used 60 Vbeta primers and 13 Jbeta primers. Libraries were prepared by immunoSEQ multiplex PCR; TCRdb keeps only in-frame clonotypes and omits some of them. The sample table includes more than 95,000 clones. Sample: PBMCs. These receptors all stem from a man between 18 and 35 years old in good health and CMV-seronegative.

The chain couples TRBV28 to TRBJ2-7; 8 bases match TRBD1. Germline V gives CDR1 MDHEN, CDR2 SYDVKM. The junction had 9 bases not matched to a gene; V was cut back by 7 bases and J by 4 bases. The CDR3 contains 14 residues. CDR3 DNA: TGTGCCAGCATGCTAGGACAGGGTTCTTACGAGCAGTACTTC. Translation gives CASMLGQGSYEQYF.

The chain is built from TRBV7-9 and TRBJ1-2, with 8 bases fitting TRBD1. CDR3 length: 13 amino acids. J lost 3 bases, V lost 7 bases, and 4 bases had no gene match. Germline V gene lookup returns CDR1 SEHNR and CDR2 FQNEAQ (reference sequence). The CDR3 spells CASTGQEYYGYTF. The CDR3 coding sequence is TGTGCCAGCACGGGACAGGAATACTATGGCTACACCTTC.

CDR3 sequence reads: CASGQNWGQGLLEQYF. As DNA, the CDR3 is TGTGCCAGCGGTCAGAATTGGGGACAGGGCTTGCTCGAGCAGTACTTC. This sequence joins TRBV27 and TRBJ2-7, with 9 bases lining up with TRBD1. From germline, CDR1 is MNHEY and CDR2 SMNVEV (reference sequence). The CDR3 totals 16 residues. With 8 bases clipped from V and 6 bases from J, the junction kept 17 bases outside the gene matches.

The rearrangement links TRBV7-2 to TRBJ2-6; D remains unclear. V was trimmed by 2 bases and J by 0 bases, leaving 8 bases between them. This CDR3 has 16 amino acids. CDR1 is SGHTA, CDR2 FQGNSA, per germline. The CDR3 DNA follows: TGTGCCAGCAGCTTATTTTCAGGCTCTGGGGCCAACGTCCTGACTTTC. Its protein is CASSLFSGSGANVLTF.

V usage is TRBV14 and J usage is TRBJ2-2; 8 bases map to TRBD2. Germline V lookup: CDR1 SGHDN, CDR2 FVKESK. The V and J ends lost 0 bases and 4 bases, in that order; junction bases with no gene match: 4. The CDR3 consists of 16 residues. Here the CDR3 reads CASSQELAGATGELFF. The CDR3 DNA sequence: TGTGCCAGCAGCCAAGAGCTAGCGGGTGCCACCGGGGAGCTGTTTTTT.

The V and J genes are TRBV27 and TRBJ2-7; 12 bases are shared with TRBD2. The CDR3 is 14 amino acids. CDR1 and CDR2 from the germline V gene are MNHEY and SMNVEV (reference sequence). J was trimmed by 6 bases and V by 6 bases; bases with no gene match: 6. CDR3 region: CASRLAGGPSEQYF. DNA of the CDR3: TGTGCCAGCAGGCTAGCGGGAGGGCCCTCCGAGCAGTACTTC.

CDR3 region: CASSLSDQPQHF. The CDR3 DNA is TGTGCCAGCAGCTTGAGCGATCAGCCCCAGCATTTT. The chain uses TRBV5-6 and TRBJ1-5; D call uncertain. Trimming took 1 base from V and 5 from J, leaving 4 bases between them. The CDR3 runs 12 residues. Germline values: CDR1 SGHDT, CDR2 YYEEEE.

The chain combines TRBV27 with TRBJ2-7, with TRBD2 matching 8 bases. There are 14 residues in the CDR3. Trimming removed 6 bases from V and 2 bases from J; junction bases left unmatched: 6. Germline V gene sequence: CDR1 MNHEY, CDR2 SMNVEV (reference sequence). The CDR3 nucleotides are TGTGCCAGCAGCTGGACGGGAGGGACCTACGAGCAGTACTTC. Protein: CASSWTGGTYEQYF.

The chain recombines TRBV7-8 with TRBJ1-3; D perhaps matches TRBD1 (5 bases). CDR3 size: 13 residues. With 1 base removed from V and 4 bases from J, the gap between germline ends came to 5 bases. Germline V gene lookup returns CDR1 SGHVS and CDR2 FQNEAQ. The CDR3 region is CASSLEGGNTIYF. The DNA for the CDR3 is TGTGCCAGCAGCTTAGAGGGGGGAAACACCATATATTTT.

This chain connects TRBV5-1 to TRBJ2-1, with 9 bases that match TRBD2. Germline values: CDR1 SGHRS, CDR2 YFSETQ. With V trimmed by 2 bases and J by 5 bases, 5 bases remained unmatched. CDR3 size: 15 residues. CDR3 in amino acids: CASSFRASGDNEQFF. The CDR3 bases are TGCGCCAGCAGCTTTAGGGCTAGCGGGGACAATGAGCAGTTCTTC.

As for this clone: Relative to the germline gene, one junction end is altered; a read error may explain this. The chain links TRBV5-3 to TRBJ2-7; D remains ambiguous. TRBV5-3 is given ORF status, its function remaining uncertain. The CDR3 runs 8 residues. CDR3 nucleotides: TGTGCCAGAGAGTTAAGCGTCTTC. Encoded protein: CARELSVF.

The chain couples TRBV5-4 to TRBJ2-3; tentative D call: TRBD1 (6 bases). V was trimmed by 3 bases and J by 0 bases, leaving 11 bases between them. Germline CDR1 SGHNT, CDR2 YYREEE (reference sequence). The CDR3 loop spans 15 amino acids. The CDR3 DNA follows: TGTGCCAGCAGCTCCTCCAGGGGAAGCACAGATACGCAGTATTTT. It codes for CASSSSRGSTDTQYF.

This sequence joins TRBV7-8 and TRBJ1-6; weak D call: TRBD1 (5 bases). This CDR3 region has 16 residues. Trimming shortened V by 2 bases and J by 7 bases, and 15 bases separated the two germline ends. The germline gives CDR1 SGHVS, CDR2 FQNEAQ. The CDR3 DNA reads as TGTGCCAGCAGCTTATTTTCCAGACAGACAAATTCACCCCTCCACTTT. Its translation is CASSLFSRQTNSPLHF.

The rearrangement links TRBV5-1 to TRBJ2-1; 9 bases are a match to TRBD2. The CDR3 length is 15 residues. Per the germline V gene, CDR1 is SGHRS and CDR2 is YFSETQ. V shed 0 bases, J shed 9 bases, and the junction held 7 bases outside the gene matches. This chain's CDR3 is CASSLAASGNIEQFF. The CDR3 DNA reads as TGCGCCAGCAGCTTGGCGGCTAGCGGGAACATTGAGCAGTTCTTC.

The V gene is TRBV5-1, the J gene TRBJ1-1, with D tentatively TRBD1 (6 bases). Germline lookup yields CDR1 SGHRS and CDR2 YFSETQ. This CDR3 has 16 amino acids. V shed 4 bases and J shed 0 bases, with 16 bases lying between them. The CDR3 nucleotides read TGCGCCAGCAGCGCGCAACGACAGGAGATGAACACTGAAGCTTTCTTT. Its protein product is CASSAQRQEMNTEAFF.

The genes are TRBV30 and TRBJ1-2, with D uncertain. The V gene lost 2 bases and the J gene lost 8 bases, with 18 bases spanning the gap. This CDR3 region has 14 residues. CDR1 is GTSNPN and CDR2 is SVGIG in the germline V gene (reference sequence). The CDR3 loop is CAWSKSVPKRGYTF. CDR3 DNA: TGTGCCTGGAGTAAATCCGTCCCTAAGCGGGGCTACACCTTC.

The chain combines TRBV18 with TRBJ1-3, with D maybe TRBD1 (5 bases). Per germline, CDR1 KGHSH and CDR2 LQKENI. The CDR3 totals 15 residues. The V end was cut by 3 bases, the J end by 8 bases, with 17 bases between. The CDR3 protein is CASSPSGAARDTIYF. CDR3 DNA sequence: TGTGCCAGCTCACCTAGCGGGGCCGCGCGCGACACCATATATTTT. Combining the CDR3 with reference TRBV18 and TRBJ1-3 gives the whole variable domain NAGVMQNPRHLVRRRGQEARLRCSPMKGHSHVYWYRQLPEEGLKFMVYLQKENIIDESGMPKERFSAEFPKEGPSILRIQQVVRGDSAAYFCASSPSGAARDTIYFGEGSWLTVV.

J is TRBJ1-1 and V is TRBV9; D is uncertain. V lost 0 bases and J 0 bases, leaving 12 bases between the germline ends. The V gene's germline CDR1 is SGDLS and CDR2 YYNGEE. The CDR3 covers 16 residues. CDR3: CASSVGYNTMNTEAFF. CDR3 DNA: TGTGCCAGCAGCGTAGGGTACAATACCATGAACACTGAAGCTTTCTTT.

Details on this clone: At one boundary the junction diverges from the germline segment, which might be a read error. This rearrangement joins TRBV25-1 to TRBJ2-2, with 8 bases lining up with TRBD1. The CDR3 loop spans 14 amino acids. In germline, CDR1 is MGHDK, CDR2 SYGVNS. CDR3 sequence (DNA): TGTGCCAGCAGTGGACAGGGGAACGCCGGGGAGCTGTTTTTT. Amino acid sequence: CASSGQGNAGELFF. Looking up the rest from reference TRBV25-1 and TRBJ2-2 gives the full variable domain: EADIYQTPRYLVIGTGKKITLECSQTMGHDKMYWYQQDPGMELHLIHYSYGVNSTEKGDLSSESTVSRIRTEHFPLTLESARPSHTSQYLCASSGQGNAGELFFGEGSRLTVL.

The gene calls are TRBV5-1 and TRBJ2-7; D might be TRBD1 (5 bases). The CDR3 length is 16 residues. The germline gives CDR1 SGHRS, CDR2 YFSETQ. Trimming pared 6 bases from V and 2 bases from J, leaving 21 bases between. The CDR3 reads CASTTVPGPPTYEQYF. The DNA of the CDR3 is TGCGCCAGCACGACAGTCCCAGGTCCCCCTACCTACGAGCAGTACTTC.

The chain has TRBV27 and TRBJ1-5; TRBD1 matches 9 bases. CDR3 size: 15 residues. J gave up 2 bases and V 4 bases, and 3 bases lay outside the gene matches. Germline lookup yields CDR1 MNHEY and CDR2 SMNVEV (reference sequence). The CDR3 coding sequence is TGTGCCAGCAGTTCCCGGACAGGGGGCAATCAGCCCCAGCATTTT. This gives the protein CASSSRTGGNQPQHF.

The chain joins TRBV6-4 to TRBJ2-1; TRBD2 matches at 13 bases. V shed 6 bases and J 6 bases; nucleotides not matched to a gene: 5. Germline loops: CDR1 MRHNA, CDR2 SNTAGT. The CDR3 contains 15 residues. The CDR3 spells CASSRTSGGVNEQFF. The CDR3, as DNA: TGTGCCAGCAGCAGGACTAGCGGGGGAGTCAATGAGCAGTTCTTC.

This chain connects TRBV6-5 to TRBJ1-3; 8 nucleotides line up with TRBD1. The CDR3 runs to 16 residues. Trimming removed 4 bases from V and 2 bases from J; junction bases left unmatched: 7. Germline-derived CDR1 and CDR2 are MNHEY and SVGAGI. CDR3 sequence reads: CASSSWTGRPGNTIYF. The CDR3 DNA sequence: TGTGCCAGCAGTTCCTGGACAGGGCGGCCTGGAAACACCATATATTTT.

V gene TRBV6-1 combines with J gene TRBJ1-2; no clear D gene. The CDR3 extends over 14 amino acids. The V gene lost 2 bases and the J gene lost 1 base, with 8 bases spanning the gap. Germline assignment: CDR1 MNHNS and CDR2 SASEGT. For the CDR3, the DNA is TGTGCCAGCAGTGAACTAGGTATTAACTATGGCTACACCTTC. Translating gives CASSELGINYGYTF.

The chain is built from TRBV5-1 and TRBJ2-2; 11 nucleotides agree with TRBD1. After removal of 5 bases from V and 5 bases from J, the junction contained 11 bases not matched to a gene. CDR1 is SGHRS, CDR2 YFSETQ, per germline. There are 17 residues in the CDR3. Here the CDR3 DNA reads TGCGCCAGCAGTTCTGGGCCGGGACAGGGGGAAACCGGGGAGCTGTTTTTT. It specifies CASSSGPGQGETGELFF.